This TCR beta chain was recovered during a study of cytomegalovirus exposure and HLA in healthy donors. Regarding the study as a whole: Roughly 170 TCR beta chains were listed as cytomegalovirus-associated.

This CDR3 is built from 11 residues. Per the germline V gene, CDR1 is DFQATT and CDR2 is SNEGSKA (reference sequence). Trimming cost V 7 bases and J 10 bases, with 14 bases left between them. Only in-frame clones appear in the TCRdb table, and some are missing; sequencing was by immunoSEQ multiplex PCR. The sample records over 150,000 clones, 65% to 90% being singletons. For this clone: Its target is not known.

Sequenced material: PBMCs. The chain uses TRBV20-1 and TRBJ2-1; D not resolved. This TCR was sampled from a woman in her thirties in good health and CMV-seropositive. The CDR3 sequence: CSGRSGKEQFF. For the CDR3, the DNA is TGCAGTGGGCGATCGGGTAAAGAGCAGTTCTTC.